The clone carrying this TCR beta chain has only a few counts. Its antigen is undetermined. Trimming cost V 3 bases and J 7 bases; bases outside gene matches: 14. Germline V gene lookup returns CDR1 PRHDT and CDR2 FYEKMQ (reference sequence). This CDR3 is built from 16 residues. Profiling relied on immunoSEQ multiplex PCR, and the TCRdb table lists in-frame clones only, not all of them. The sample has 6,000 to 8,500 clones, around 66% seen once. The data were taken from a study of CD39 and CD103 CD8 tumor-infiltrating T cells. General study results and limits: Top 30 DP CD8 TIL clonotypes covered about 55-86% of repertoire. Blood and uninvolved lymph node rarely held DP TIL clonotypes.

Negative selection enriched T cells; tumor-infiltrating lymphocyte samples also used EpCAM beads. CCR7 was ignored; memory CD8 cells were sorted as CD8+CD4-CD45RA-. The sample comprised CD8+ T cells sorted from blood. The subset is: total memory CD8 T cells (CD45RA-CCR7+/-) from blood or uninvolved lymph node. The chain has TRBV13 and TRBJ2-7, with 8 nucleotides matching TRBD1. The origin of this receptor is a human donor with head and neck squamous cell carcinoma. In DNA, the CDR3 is TGTGCCAGCAGCTTGCAGGGGGCAGGGGCAGCTCGGGAGCAGTACTTC. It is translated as CASSLQGAGAAREQYF.